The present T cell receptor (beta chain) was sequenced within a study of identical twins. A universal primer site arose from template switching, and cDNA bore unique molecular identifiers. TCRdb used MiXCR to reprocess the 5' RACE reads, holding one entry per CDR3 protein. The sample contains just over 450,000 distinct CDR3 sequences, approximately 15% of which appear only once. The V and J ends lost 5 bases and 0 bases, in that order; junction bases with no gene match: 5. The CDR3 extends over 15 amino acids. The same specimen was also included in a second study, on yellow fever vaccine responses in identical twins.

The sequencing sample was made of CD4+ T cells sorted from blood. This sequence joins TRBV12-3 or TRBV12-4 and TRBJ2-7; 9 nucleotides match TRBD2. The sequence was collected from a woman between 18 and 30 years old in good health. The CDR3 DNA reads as TGTGCCAGCAGTGCCGCGGGAGGGACCTCCTACGAGCAGTACTTC. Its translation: CASSAAGGTSYEQYF.